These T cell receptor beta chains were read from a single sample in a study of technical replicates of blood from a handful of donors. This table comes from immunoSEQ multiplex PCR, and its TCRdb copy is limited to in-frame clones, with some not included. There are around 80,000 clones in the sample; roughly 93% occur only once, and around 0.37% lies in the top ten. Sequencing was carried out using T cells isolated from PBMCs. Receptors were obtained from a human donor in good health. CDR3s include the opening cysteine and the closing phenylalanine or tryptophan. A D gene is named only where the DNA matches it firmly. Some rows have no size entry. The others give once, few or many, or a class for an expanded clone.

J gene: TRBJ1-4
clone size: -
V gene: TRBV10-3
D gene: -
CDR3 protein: CAIRDSGGTNEKLFF
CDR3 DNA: TGTGCCATCAGGGACTCAGGTGGAACTAATGAAAAACTGTTTTTT

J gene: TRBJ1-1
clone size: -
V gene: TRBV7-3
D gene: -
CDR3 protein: CASSLIRGLGTEAFF
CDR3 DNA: TGTGCCAGCAGCTTAATACGGGGTTTGGGAACTGAAGCTTTCTTT

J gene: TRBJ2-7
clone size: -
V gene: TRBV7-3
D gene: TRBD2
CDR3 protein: CASSPTSGRANWHEQYF
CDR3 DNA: TGTGCCAGCAGCCCGACTAGCGGGAGGGCCAATTGGCACGAGCAGTACTTC

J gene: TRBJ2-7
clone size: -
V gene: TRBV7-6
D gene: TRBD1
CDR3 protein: CASSWDREVNEQYF
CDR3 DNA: TGTGCCAGCAGCTGGGACAGGGAAGTAAACGAGCAGTACTTC

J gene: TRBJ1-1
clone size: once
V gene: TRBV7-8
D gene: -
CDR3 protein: CASSLGTANTEAFF
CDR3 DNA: TGTGCCAGCAGCTTAGGGACAGCAAACACTGAAGCTTTCTTT

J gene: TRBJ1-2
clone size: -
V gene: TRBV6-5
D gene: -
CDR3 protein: CASRKNRAHYGYTF
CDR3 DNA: TGTGCCAGCAGAAAAAACAGGGCACACTATGGCTACACCTTC

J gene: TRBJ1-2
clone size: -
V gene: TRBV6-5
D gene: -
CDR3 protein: CASSYSPGFYGYTF
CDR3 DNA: TGTGCCAGCAGTTACTCCCCAGGCTTCTATGGCTACACCTTC

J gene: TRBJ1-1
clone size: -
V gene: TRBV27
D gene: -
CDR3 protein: CASSFMGGPPLNTEAFF
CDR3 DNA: TGTGCCAGCAGTTTCATGGGGGGTCCCCCGTTGAACACTGAAGCTTTCTTT

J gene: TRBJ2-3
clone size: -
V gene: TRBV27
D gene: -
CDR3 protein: CASKTLPRGDTQYF
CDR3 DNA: TGTGCCAGCAAAACCCTACCCCGGGGAGATACGCAGTATTTT

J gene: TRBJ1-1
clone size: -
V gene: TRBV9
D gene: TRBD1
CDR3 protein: CASSKWRQGGGTEAFF
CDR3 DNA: TGTGCCAGCAGCAAATGGAGACAGGGCGGGGGGACTGAAGCTTTCTTT

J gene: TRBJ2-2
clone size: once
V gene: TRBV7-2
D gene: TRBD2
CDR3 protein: CASSSVAGGPTGELFF
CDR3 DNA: TGTGCCAGCAGCTCGGTCGCGGGAGGCCCCACCGGGGAGCTGTTTTTT

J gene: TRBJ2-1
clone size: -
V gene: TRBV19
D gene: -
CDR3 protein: CASSIGGEPYNEQFF
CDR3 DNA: TGTGCCAGTAGTATAGGTGGTGAGCCTTACAATGAGCAGTTCTTC

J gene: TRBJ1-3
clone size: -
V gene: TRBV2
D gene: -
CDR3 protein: CASRKGFSGNTIYF
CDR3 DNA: TGTGCCAGCAGAAAGGGGTTTTCCGGAAACACCATATATTTT

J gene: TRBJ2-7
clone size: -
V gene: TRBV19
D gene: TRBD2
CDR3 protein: CASSIWSSGSYEQYF
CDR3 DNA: TGTGCCAGTAGTATTTGGTCTAGCGGTTCCTACGAGCAGTACTTC

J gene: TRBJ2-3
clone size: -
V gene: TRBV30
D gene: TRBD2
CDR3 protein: CAWIDRGETGTDTQYF
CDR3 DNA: TGTGCCTGGATTGATCGGGGGGAGACGGGCACAGATACGCAGTATTTT

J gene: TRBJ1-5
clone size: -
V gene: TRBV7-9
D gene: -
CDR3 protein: CASSLAGQYSNQPQHF
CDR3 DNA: TGTGCCAGCAGCTTAGCGGGGCAGTATAGCAATCAGCCCCAGCATTTT

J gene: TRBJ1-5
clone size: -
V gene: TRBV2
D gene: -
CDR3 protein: CASSRGSNQPQHF
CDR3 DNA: TGTGCCAGCTCTCGGGGATCCAATCAGCCCCAGCATTTT

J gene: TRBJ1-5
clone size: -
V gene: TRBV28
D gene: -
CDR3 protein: CASFAQASLAQHF
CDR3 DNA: TGTGCCAGCTTTGCACAGGCTAGTTTGGCCCAGCATTTT

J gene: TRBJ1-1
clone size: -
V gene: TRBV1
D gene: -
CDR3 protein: CTSSQRDRNTEAFF
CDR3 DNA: TGCACCAGCAGCCAACGGGACAGGAACACTGAAGCTTTCTTT

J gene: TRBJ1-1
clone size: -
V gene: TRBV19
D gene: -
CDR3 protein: CASTWGVEAFF
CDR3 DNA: TGTGCCAGTACCTGGGGGGTTGAAGCTTTCTTT

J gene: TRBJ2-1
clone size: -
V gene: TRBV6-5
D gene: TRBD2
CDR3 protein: CASSRPSGKDNEQFF
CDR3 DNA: TGTGCCAGCAGTCGACCTAGCGGGAAGGACAATGAGCAGTTCTTC

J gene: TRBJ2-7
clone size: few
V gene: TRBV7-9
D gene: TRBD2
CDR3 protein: CASSPSGGPYEQYF
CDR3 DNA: TGTGCCAGCAGCCCTAGCGGGGGACCCTACGAGCAGTACTTC

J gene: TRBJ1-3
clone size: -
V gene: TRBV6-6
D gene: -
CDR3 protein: CASSYSSGSGNTIYF
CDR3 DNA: TGTGCCAGCAGTTACTCAAGCGGCTCTGGAAACACCATATATTTT

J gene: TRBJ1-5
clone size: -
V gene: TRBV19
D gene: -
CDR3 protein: CASSIRVWRDTGQPQHF
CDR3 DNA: TGTGCCAGTAGTATAAGAGTCTGGAGGGATACCGGTCAGCCCCAGCATTTT

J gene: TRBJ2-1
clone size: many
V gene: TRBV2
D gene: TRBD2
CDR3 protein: CASSERWLAGPSRFF
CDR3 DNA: TGTGCCAGCAGTGAACGGTGGCTAGCGGGTCCATCCCGGTTCTTC

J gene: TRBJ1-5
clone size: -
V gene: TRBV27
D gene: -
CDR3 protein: CASSLSMEGQPQHF
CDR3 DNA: TGTGCCAGCAGTTTATCGATGGAGGGCCAGCCCCAGCATTTT

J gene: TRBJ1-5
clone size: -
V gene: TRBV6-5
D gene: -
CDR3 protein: CASSSLDATRGPQHF
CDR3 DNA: TGTGCCAGCAGTTCCCTGGACGCAACCCGGGGGCCCCAGCATTTT

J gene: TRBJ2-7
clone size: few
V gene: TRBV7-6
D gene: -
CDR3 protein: CASSLGPNYEQYF
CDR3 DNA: TGTGCCAGCAGCTTAGGTCCTAACTACGAGCAGTACTTC

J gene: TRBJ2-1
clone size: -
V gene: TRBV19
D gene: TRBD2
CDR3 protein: CASIKGLADYNEQFF
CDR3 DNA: TGTGCCAGTATCAAGGGACTAGCGGACTACAATGAGCAGTTCTTC

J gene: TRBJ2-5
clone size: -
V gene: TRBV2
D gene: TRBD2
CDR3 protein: CASRDHSGSGETQYF
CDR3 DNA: TGTGCCAGCAGGGACCATAGCGGGAGTGGGGAGACCCAGTACTTC

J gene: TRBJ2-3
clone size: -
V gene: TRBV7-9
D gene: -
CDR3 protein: CASSPPGIRTDTQYF
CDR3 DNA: TGTGCCAGCAGCCCCCCAGGGATTAGGACAGATACGCAGTATTTT

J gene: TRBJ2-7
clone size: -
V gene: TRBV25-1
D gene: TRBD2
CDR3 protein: CASSANPGTNPSVQYF
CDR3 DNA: TGTGCCAGCAGTGCTAACCCCGGGACTAACCCTAGTGTGCAGTACTTC

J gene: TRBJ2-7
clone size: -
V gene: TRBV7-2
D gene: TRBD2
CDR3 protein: CASSWGLAEYEQYF
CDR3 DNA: TGTGCCAGCAGCTGGGGACTAGCGGAATACGAGCAGTACTTC

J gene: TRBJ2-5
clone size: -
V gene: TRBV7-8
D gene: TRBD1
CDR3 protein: CASRPRTGQETQYF
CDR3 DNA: TGTGCCAGCAGACCCCGGACAGGGCAAGAGACCCAGTACTTC

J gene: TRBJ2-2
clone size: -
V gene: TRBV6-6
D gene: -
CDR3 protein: CASRHSSRETGELFF
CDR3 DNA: TGTGCCAGCAGACACTCGAGTCGGGAGACCGGGGAGCTGTTTTTT

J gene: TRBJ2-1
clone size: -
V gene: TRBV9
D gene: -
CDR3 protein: CASSVGGTGSYNEQFF
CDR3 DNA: TGTGCCAGCAGCGTAGGAGGGACTGGTTCCTACAATGAGCAGTTCTTC

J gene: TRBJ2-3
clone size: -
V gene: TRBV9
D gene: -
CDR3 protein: CASSIGGLSADTQYF
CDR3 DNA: TGTGCCAGCTCCATCGGGGGACTCTCCGCAGATACGCAGTATTTT

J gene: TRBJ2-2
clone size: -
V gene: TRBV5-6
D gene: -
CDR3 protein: CASSPWTATPANTGELFF
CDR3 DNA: TGTGCCAGCAGCCCTTGGACAGCCACCCCGGCGAACACCGGGGAGCTGTTTTTT

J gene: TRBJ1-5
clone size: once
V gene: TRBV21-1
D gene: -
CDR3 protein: CASSKRPLTGPWGNQPQHF
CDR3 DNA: TGTGCCAGCAGCAAACGCCCTCTTACAGGGCCCTGGGGCAATCAGCCCCAGCATTTT

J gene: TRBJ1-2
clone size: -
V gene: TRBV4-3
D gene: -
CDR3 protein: CASSRERGNYGYTF
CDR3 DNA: TGCGCCAGCAGCCGCGAGCGCGGTAACTATGGCTACACCTTC

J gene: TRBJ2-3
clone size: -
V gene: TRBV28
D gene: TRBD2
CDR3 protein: CASRLAGPTDTQYF
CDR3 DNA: TGTGCCAGCAGGTTAGCGGGACCCACAGATACGCAGTATTTT

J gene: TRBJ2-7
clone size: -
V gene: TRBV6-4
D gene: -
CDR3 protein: CASSPQAGVYEQYF
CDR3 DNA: TGTGCCAGCTCTCCGCAGGCAGGCGTCTACGAGCAGTACTTC

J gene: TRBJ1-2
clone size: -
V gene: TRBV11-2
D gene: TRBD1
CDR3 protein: CASSLRTGGFYGYTF
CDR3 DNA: TGTGCCAGCAGCCTCCGGACAGGGGGATTCTATGGCTACACCTTC

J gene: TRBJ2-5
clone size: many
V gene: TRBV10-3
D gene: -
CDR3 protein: CAISEATAETQYF
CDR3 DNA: TGTGCCATCAGTGAGGCTACCGCGGAGACCCAGTACTTC

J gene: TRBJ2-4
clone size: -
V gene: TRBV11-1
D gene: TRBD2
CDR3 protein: CASSLSGRAENIQYF
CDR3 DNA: TGTGCCAGCAGCTTGAGCGGGAGAGCGGAAAACATTCAGTACTTC

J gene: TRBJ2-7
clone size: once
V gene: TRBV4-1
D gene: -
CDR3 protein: CASSQVAPSVVYEQYF
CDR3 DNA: TGCGCCAGCAGCCAAGTGGCACCTAGCGTAGTCTACGAGCAGTACTTC

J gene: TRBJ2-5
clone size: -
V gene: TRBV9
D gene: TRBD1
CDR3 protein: CASSGLTGYQETQYF
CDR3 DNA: TGTGCCAGCAGCGGCCTGACAGGGTACCAAGAGACCCAGTACTTC

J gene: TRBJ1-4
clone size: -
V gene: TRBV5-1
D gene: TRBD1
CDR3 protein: CASSFRTGGEKLFF
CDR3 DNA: TGCGCCAGCAGCTTTCGGACAGGGGGTGAAAAACTGTTTTTT

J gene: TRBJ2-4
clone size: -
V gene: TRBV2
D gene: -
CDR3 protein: CASRVQGANIQYF
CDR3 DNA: TGTGCCAGCAGGGTACAGGGTGCAAACATTCAGTACTTC

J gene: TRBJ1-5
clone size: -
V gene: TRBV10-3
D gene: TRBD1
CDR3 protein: CAISEPRQGGQPQHF
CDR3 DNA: TGTGCCATCAGTGAGCCCCGACAGGGCGGTCAGCCCCAGCATTTT

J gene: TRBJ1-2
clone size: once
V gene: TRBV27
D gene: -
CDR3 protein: CASSLRSLANYGYTF
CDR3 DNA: TGTGCCAGCAGTTTACGGAGCCTGGCTAACTATGGCTACACCTTC

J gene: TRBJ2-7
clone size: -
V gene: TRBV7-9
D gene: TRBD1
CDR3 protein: CASSPLGQAKYEQYF
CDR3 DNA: TGTGCCAGCAGCCCGCTGGGACAGGCGAAGTACGAGCAGTACTTC

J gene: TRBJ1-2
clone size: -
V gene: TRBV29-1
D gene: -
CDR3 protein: CSVEDEGTRNYGYTF
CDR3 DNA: TGCAGCGTTGAAGATGAGGGGACAAGAAACTATGGCTACACCTTC

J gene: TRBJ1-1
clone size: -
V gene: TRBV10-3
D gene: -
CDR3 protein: CAISTGFEAFF
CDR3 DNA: TGTGCCATCAGTACAGGGTTTGAAGCTTTCTTT